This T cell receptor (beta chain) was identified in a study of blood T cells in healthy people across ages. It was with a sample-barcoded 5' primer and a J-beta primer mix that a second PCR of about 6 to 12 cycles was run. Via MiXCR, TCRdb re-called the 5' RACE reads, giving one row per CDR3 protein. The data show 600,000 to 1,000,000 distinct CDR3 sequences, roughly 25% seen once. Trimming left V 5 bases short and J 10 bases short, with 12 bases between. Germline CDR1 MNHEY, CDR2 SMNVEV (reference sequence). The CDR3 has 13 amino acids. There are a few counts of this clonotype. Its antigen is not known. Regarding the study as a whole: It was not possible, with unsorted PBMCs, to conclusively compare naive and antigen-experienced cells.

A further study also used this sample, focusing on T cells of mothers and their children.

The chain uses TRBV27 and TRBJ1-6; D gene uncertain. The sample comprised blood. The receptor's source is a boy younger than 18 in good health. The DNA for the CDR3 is TGTGCCAGCAGTCGGGGTTACGGCTCACCCCTCCACTTT. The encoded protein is CASSRGYGSPLHF.